One and the same sample provided the 32 T cell receptor beta chains below, sequenced in a study of cytotoxic CD8 clonotypes in ibrutinib-treated CLL. The table came from immunoSEQ multiplex PCR; TCRdb's copy has only in-frame clones and leaves some out. The sample carries some 300,000 clones, 70% to 80% recorded once. The material was PBMCs, obtained before ibrutinib treatment. Source of these receptors: a human donor with chronic lymphocytic leukemia.

This clone occurred a few times. The chain links TRBV7-9 to TRBJ2-7, with 9 bases that match TRBD1. V lost 3 bases to trimming and J lost 3 bases; unmatched junction nucleotides: 6. The germline V gene encodes CDR1 SEHNR and CDR2 FQNEAQ (reference sequence). CDR3 length: 15 amino acids. CDR3 sequence (DNA): TGTGCCAGCAGCTTTCGAGGGACAGGGAACTACGAGCAGTACTTC. This codes for CASSFRGTGNYEQYF.

This chain joins TRBV4-1 and TRBJ1-2; weak D call: TRBD1 (6 bases). The CDR3 length is 15 residues. Germline V CDR1 and CDR2: MGHRA, YSYEKL. V was trimmed by 1 base and J by 3 bases, leaving 12 bases between them. The CDR3 DNA follows: TGCGCCAGCAGCCAAGGGGGGCAGGATCACTATGGCTACACCTTC. This encodes CASSQGGQDHYGYTF.

V usage is TRBV29-1 and J usage is TRBJ1-2; TRBD1 matches at 7 bases. This CDR3 is built from 14 residues. After removal of 4 bases from V and 2 bases from J, the junction contained 7 bases not matched to a gene. Germline lookup yields CDR1 SQVTM and CDR2 ANQGSEA. CDR3 amino acids: CSVARLQGNYGYTF. CDR3 DNA sequence: TGCAGCGTTGCTCGTTTACAGGGGAACTATGGCTACACCTTC.

V usage is TRBV11-1 and J usage is TRBJ2-1; D unclear. Looked up from germline, CDR1 is SGHAT and CDR2 is FQDESV (reference sequence). This CDR3 has 11 residues. V dropped 7 bases and J dropped 10 bases, with 11 bases sitting between them. The CDR3 region has the DNA TGTGCCAGCACCAAAACTGGGGAGCAGTTCTTC. Translated, it gives CASTKTGEQFF. Full variable domain (remainder filled in from reference TRBV11-1 and TRBJ2-1): EAEVAQSPRYKITEKSQAVAFWCDPISGHATLYWYRQILGQGPELLVQFQDESVVDDSQLPKDRFSAERLKGVDSTLKIQPAELGDSAMYLCASTKTGEQFFGPGTRLTVL.

V and J are TRBV5-1 and TRBJ2-3; tentatively, D is TRBD2 (5 bases). Germline values: CDR1 SGHRS, CDR2 YFSETQ. V lost 0 bases to trimming and J lost 2 bases, with 10 bases between them. The CDR3 is 15 amino acids. Written as DNA, the CDR3 is TGCGCCAGCAGCTTGGTACGGGGTCCCACAGATACGCAGTATTTT. It codes for CASSLVRGPTDTQYF.

The rearrangement uses TRBV4-1 and TRBJ1-1; D unclear. Germline loops: CDR1 MGHRA, CDR2 YSYEKL. Trimming took 6 bases from V and 1 from J, leaving 12 bases between them. The CDR3 is made up of 14 amino acids. The CDR3 spells CASRGGRPNTEAFF. The CDR3 DNA is TGCGCCAGCAGGGGCGGACGGCCGAACACTGAAGCTTTCTTT.

This clone appeared a single time. The chain employs TRBV28 and TRBJ1-2; D unclear. This CDR3 is 11 amino acids long. The germline V gene has CDR1 MDHEN and CDR2 SYDVKM. Written as DNA, the CDR3 is TGTGTTGGGAACATAAACTATGGCTACACCTTC. This encodes CVGNINYGYTF.

This rearrangement joins TRBV30 to TRBJ1-5; 9 bases align to TRBD1. The germline V gene has CDR1 GTSNPN and CDR2 SVGIG (reference sequence). This CDR3 region has 17 residues. J gave up 5 bases and V 2 bases, and 13 bases lay outside the gene matches. DNA of the CDR3: TGTGCCTGGAGTCAAAGGACAGGGGCAGTCTCCGATCAGCCCCAGCATTTT. Encoded protein: CAWSQRTGAVSDQPQHF.

This chain joins TRBV2 and TRBJ2-7, with D possibly matching TRBD1 (6 bases). The V end was cut by 4 bases, the J end by 4 bases, with 11 bases between. CDR3 length: 13 amino acids. Germline values: CDR1 SNHLY, CDR2 FYNNEI. CDR3 amino acids: CASSVGRGYEQYF. DNA for the CDR3: TGTGCCAGCAGTGTCGGCAGGGGTTACGAGCAGTACTTC.

This clone appeared a few times. This sequence joins TRBV6-5 and TRBJ1-2, with 10 bases identical to TRBD1. J gave up 7 bases and V 5 bases, and 10 bases lay outside the gene matches. This CDR3 has 15 amino acids. Germline V gene lookup returns CDR1 MNHEY and CDR2 SVGAGI. This CDR3 is CASSHLDRGQGGYTF. The CDR3 DNA reads as TGTGCCAGCAGTCACTTAGACAGGGGGCAAGGTGGCTACACCTTC.

This rearrangement joins TRBV29-1 to TRBJ2-3, with D unclear. V dropped 1 base and J dropped 2 bases, with 7 bases sitting between them. The CDR3 has 13 amino acids. Per the germline V gene, CDR1 is SQVTM and CDR2 is ANQGSEA. CDR3 coding DNA: TGCAGCGTTGAAGTCGTCTACACAGATACGCAGTATTTT. Its translation is CSVEVVYTDTQYF.

V and J are TRBV5-1 and TRBJ2-2; D is unclear. V was trimmed by 1 base and J by 0 bases, leaving 10 bases between them. Germline V gene lookup returns CDR1 SGHRS and CDR2 YFSETQ. The CDR3 contains 16 residues. The CDR3 nucleotides read TGCGCCAGCAGCTTGAACCCCAACACGAACACCGGGGAGCTGTTTTTT. This sequence encodes CASSLNPNTNTGELFF.

This chain links TRBV30 with TRBJ1-2; D call uncertain. Germline V CDR1 and CDR2: GTSNPN, SVGIG (reference sequence). The CDR3 runs 11 residues. Trimming took 1 base from V and 7 from J, leaving 7 bases between them. The CDR3 nucleotides read TGTGCCTGGAGTGGGGAGGGTGGCTACACCTTC. Translating gives CAWSGEGGYTF.

The V and J genes are TRBV5-1 and TRBJ1-2, with TRBD1 as a possible D gene (6 bases). The CDR3 contains 14 residues. Trimming took 5 bases from V and 4 from J, leaving 15 bases between them. Germline CDR1 reads SGHRS; CDR2 reads YFSETQ. Here the CDR3 reads CASSSTGGPYGYTF. The CDR3 DNA is TGCGCCAGCAGTTCAACGGGGGGGCCCTATGGCTACACCTTC.

The genes are TRBV15 and TRBJ2-3; D is unresolved. Germline V CDR1 and CDR2: LNHNV, YYDKDF (reference sequence). Deletions cut 0 bases from V and 6 bases from J, with 16 bases between. CDR3 length equals 16 residues. Written as DNA, the CDR3 is TGTGCCACCAGCAGAGATCAGACCCCTAAGGCGGATACGCAGTATTTT. Translating it yields CATSRDQTPKADTQYF.

The chain couples TRBV27 to TRBJ2-7, with 8 positions matching TRBD1. CDR1 is MNHEY, CDR2 SMNVEV, per germline (reference sequence). This CDR3 comprises 15 residues. Trimming removed 7 bases from V and 2 bases from J; junction bases left unmatched: 10. In DNA form, the CDR3 reads TGTGCCAGCACTATCGAACCGGGACAGGCCTACGAGCAGTACTTC. It yields the protein CASTIEPGQAYEQYF.

V is TRBV5-3 and J is TRBJ1-2; no reliable D call. TRBV5-3 is an ORF for which the function is uncertain. Trimming removed 8 bases at V and 0 bases at J, with 17 bases between. This CDR3 region has 15 residues. The DNA of the CDR3 is TGTGCCAGCAGCAGAATCCGGGCCTCTAACTATGGCTACACCTTC. Its protein is CASSRIRASNYGYTF.

This clone showed up just a few times. The rearrangement uses TRBV7-9 and TRBJ2-3, with 13 bases aligning to TRBD2. The J segment lost 4 bases and the V segment lost 5 bases, leaving 3 bases of the junction unmatched. The CDR3 spans 15 residues. The V gene's germline CDR1 is SEHNR and CDR2 FQNEAQ (reference sequence). The CDR3 DNA follows: TGTGCCAGCAGCCCGACTAGCGGGAGGCCAGATACGCAGTATTTT. This codes for CASSPTSGRPDTQYF.

This chain uses TRBV27 with TRBJ2-7, with 7 bases lining up with TRBD1. Germline V gene data show CDR1 as MNHEY and CDR2 as SMNVEV (reference sequence). V gave up 2 bases and J gave up 1 base; unmatched junction bases: 2. The CDR3 is 14 amino acids. Here the CDR3 DNA reads TGTGCCAGCAGTTTAGGACAGGTTTCCTACGAGCAGTACTTC. This sequence encodes CASSLGQVSYEQYF.

This clone occurred a few times. The V gene is TRBV5-1, the J gene TRBJ2-1; D might be TRBD2 (5 bases). Trimming took 4 bases from V and 4 from J, leaving 15 bases between them. The length of the CDR3 is 15 residues. CDR1 SGHRS and CDR2 YFSETQ come from the germline V gene. CDR3 loop: CASSPASSTYNEQFF. DNA for the CDR3: TGCGCCAGCAGCCCCGCTAGCTCCACTTACAATGAGCAGTTCTTC.

V and J are TRBV4-3 and TRBJ2-6; D is uncertain. V gave up 4 bases and J gave up 0 bases, with 1 base separating them. The CDR3 spans 13 residues. The germline V gene encodes CDR1 LGHNA and CDR2 YSLEER. CDR3 nucleotides: TGCGCCAGCAGCCTCTCTGGGGCCAACGTCCTGACTTTC. It translates to CASSLSGANVLTF.

The chain links TRBV18 to TRBJ2-1; 14 nucleotides align to TRBD2. V trimming: 3 bases; J trimming: 9 bases; junction bases outside the gene matches: 1. The CDR3 is 14 residues long. The germline CDR1 and CDR2 sequences are KGHSH and LQKENI. The CDR3 DNA reads as TGTGCCAGCTCACCCGGGACTAGCGGGAGTGAGCAGTTCTTC. Amino acids: CASSPGTSGSEQFF.

This clone was recorded once. The rearrangement uses TRBV6-1 and TRBJ1-5; D gene ambiguous. This CDR3 spans 15 amino acids. The V gene lost 2 bases and the J gene lost 3 bases, with 11 bases spanning the gap. CDR1 MNHNS and CDR2 SASEGT come from the germline V gene. For the CDR3, the DNA is TGTGCCAGCAGTGAACGTCAGAAGTTCAATCAGCCCCAGCATTTT. Its protein is CASSERQKFNQPQHF.

The rearrangement links TRBV9 to TRBJ2-3; D is possibly TRBD2 (6 bases). V lost 0 bases to trimming and J lost 4 bases, with 12 bases between them. The CDR3 is 15 residues long. Germline assignment: CDR1 SGDLS and CDR2 YYNGEE. CDR3 nucleotide sequence: TGTGCCAGCAGCGTAGGAGGGGAGGATTCAGATACGCAGTATTTT. Protein sequence: CASSVGGEDSDTQYF.

The chain couples TRBV6-1 to TRBJ2-7; D possibly corresponds to TRBD2 (8 bases). V was shortened by 6 bases and J by 6 bases, with 15 bases between the two germline ends. Germline V CDR1 and CDR2: MNHNS, SASEGT. The CDR3 consists of 13 residues. DNA for the CDR3: TGTGCCAGCAGCTTCAGGGGGACTAGCGAGCAGTACTTC. This codes for CASSFRGTSEQYF.

This clone was detected once. V gene TRBV30 combines with J gene TRBJ2-7; 7 bases align to TRBD2. J was trimmed by 1 base and V by 2 bases; bases with no gene match: 5. Germline lookup yields CDR1 GTSNPN and CDR2 SVGIG (reference sequence). This CDR3 is 14 amino acids long. In DNA form, the CDR3 reads TGTGCCTGGAGTCTTGCGGGAGAGTCCTACGAGCAGTACTTC. Translating gives CAWSLAGESYEQYF.

This chain uses TRBV7-6 with TRBJ2-1; TRBD2 matches 8 bases. The V and J ends lost 5 bases and 0 bases, in that order; junction bases with no gene match: 15. CDR1 is SGHVS and CDR2 is FNYEAQ in the germline V gene. The CDR3 has 19 residues. CDR3 residues: CASSPRRGSGTFSYNEQFF. In DNA form, the CDR3 reads TGTGCCAGCAGCCCCCGAAGAGGTAGCGGGACATTCTCCTACAATGAGCAGTTCTTC.

This clone has only a few counts. The chain has TRBV7-6 and TRBJ2-7; D gene unclear. Germline V gene data show CDR1 as SGHVS and CDR2 as FNYEAQ. The V gene lost 6 bases and the J gene lost 0 bases, with 9 bases spanning the gap. CDR3 length: 13 residues. The CDR3 here is CASRALDSYEQYF. CDR3 DNA: TGTGCCAGCAGAGCGTTGGACTCCTACGAGCAGTACTTC.

Only a few counts were recorded for this clone. The chain is built from TRBV19 and TRBJ2-1, with 7 bases matching TRBD2. With V trimmed by 0 bases and J by 9 bases, 5 bases remained unmatched. The CDR3 runs to 14 residues. Germline V lookup: CDR1 LNHDA, CDR2 SQIVND (reference sequence). CDR3 residues: CASSIESGTGEQFF. In nucleotides, the CDR3 is TGTGCCAGTAGTATAGAGAGCGGGACGGGTGAGCAGTTCTTC.

J is TRBJ2-7 and V is TRBV27; weak D call: TRBD1 (5 bases). Germline values: CDR1 MNHEY, CDR2 SMNVEV (reference sequence). The CDR3 contains 13 residues. The V end lost 7 bases, the J end lost 0 bases, and 10 bases lay between the germline ends. The CDR3 loop is CASTSQDSYEQYF. The DNA of the CDR3 is TGTGCCAGCACCTCACAGGACTCCTACGAGCAGTACTTC.

The chain carries TRBV5-1 and TRBJ2-1; TRBD2 aligns across 12 bases. CDR1 SGHRS and CDR2 YFSETQ come from the germline V gene. The CDR3 is 16 amino acids. After removal of 0 bases from V and 8 bases from J, the junction contained 6 bases not matched to a gene. The CDR3 sequence: CASSLDPLAGGDEQFF. The CDR3 region has the DNA TGCGCCAGCAGCTTGGACCCACTAGCGGGAGGCGATGAGCAGTTCTTC.

CDR3 coding DNA: TGTGCCAGCAGCTTAGGTGGGCCAGGGGGCTCCTACGAGCAGTACTTC. As protein: CASSLGGPGGSYEQYF. This chain connects TRBV13 to TRBJ2-7; 7 positions match TRBD1. With V trimmed by 0 bases and J by 0 bases, 5 bases remained unmatched. CDR3 length: 16 amino acids. In germline, CDR1 is PRHDT, CDR2 FYEKMQ (reference sequence).